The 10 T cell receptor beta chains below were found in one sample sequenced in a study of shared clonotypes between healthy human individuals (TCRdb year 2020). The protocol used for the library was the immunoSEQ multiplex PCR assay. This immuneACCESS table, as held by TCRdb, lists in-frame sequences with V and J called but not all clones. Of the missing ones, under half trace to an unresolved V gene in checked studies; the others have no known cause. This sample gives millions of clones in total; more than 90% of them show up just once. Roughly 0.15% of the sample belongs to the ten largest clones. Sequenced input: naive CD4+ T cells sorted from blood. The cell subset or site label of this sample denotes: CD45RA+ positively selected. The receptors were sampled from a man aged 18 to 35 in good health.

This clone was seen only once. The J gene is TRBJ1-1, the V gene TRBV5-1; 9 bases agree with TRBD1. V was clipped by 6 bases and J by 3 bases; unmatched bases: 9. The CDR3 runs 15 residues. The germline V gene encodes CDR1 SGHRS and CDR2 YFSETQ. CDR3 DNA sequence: TGCGCCAGCAAAAACAGGGGGCGAGAGGACACTGAAGCTTTCTTT. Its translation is CASKNRGREDTEAFF. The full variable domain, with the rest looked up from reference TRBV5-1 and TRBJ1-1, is KAGVTQTPRYLIKTRGQQVTLSCSPISGHRSVSWYQQTPGQGLQFLFEYFSETQRNKGNFPGRFSGRQFSNSRSEMNVSTLELGDSALYLCASKNRGREDTEAFFGQGTRLTVV.

The CDR3 reads CASSPPGLINEQFF. The CDR3 nucleotides are TGTGCCAGCTCACCCCCGGGACTTATCAATGAGCAGTTCTTC. The chain carries TRBV18 and TRBJ2-1, with a tentative D call TRBD2 (6 bases). From germline, CDR1 is KGHSH and CDR2 LQKENI. The CDR3 sequence is 14 residues long. Trimming removed 3 bases at V and 6 bases at J, with 12 bases between. The full variable domain, in which reference TRBV18 and TRBJ2-1 provide the parts outside the CDR3, is NAGVMQNPRHLVRRRGQEARLRCSPMKGHSHVYWYRQLPEEGLKFMVYLQKENIIDESGMPKERFSAEFPKEGPSILRIQQVVRGDSAAYFCASSPPGLINEQFFGPGTRLTVL.

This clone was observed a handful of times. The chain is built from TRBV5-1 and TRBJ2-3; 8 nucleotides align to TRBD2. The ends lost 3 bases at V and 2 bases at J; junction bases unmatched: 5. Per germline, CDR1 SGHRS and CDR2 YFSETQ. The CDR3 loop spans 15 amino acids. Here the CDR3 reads CASSSAGVFTDTQYF. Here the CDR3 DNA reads TGCGCCAGCAGCTCAGCGGGGGTGTTCACAGATACGCAGTATTTT.

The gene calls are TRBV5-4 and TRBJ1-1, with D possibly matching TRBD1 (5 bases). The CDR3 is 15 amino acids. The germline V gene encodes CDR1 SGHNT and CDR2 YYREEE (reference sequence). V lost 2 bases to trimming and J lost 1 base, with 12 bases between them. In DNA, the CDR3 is TGTGCCAGCAGCTTCCCGGGACGATCGAACACTGAAGCTTTCTTT. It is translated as CASSFPGRSNTEAFF.

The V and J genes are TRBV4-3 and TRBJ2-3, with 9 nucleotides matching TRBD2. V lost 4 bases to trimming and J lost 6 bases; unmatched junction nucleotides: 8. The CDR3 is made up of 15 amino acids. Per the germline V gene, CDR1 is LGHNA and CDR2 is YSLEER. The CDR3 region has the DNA TGCGCCAGCAGCCCGACCTTAGCGGGAGAGGATACGCAGTATTTT. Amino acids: CASSPTLAGEDTQYF.

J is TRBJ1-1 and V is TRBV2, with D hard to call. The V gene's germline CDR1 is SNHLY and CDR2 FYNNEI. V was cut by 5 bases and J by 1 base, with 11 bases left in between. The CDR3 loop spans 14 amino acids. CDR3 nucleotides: TGTGCCAGCAGTCCACGACAAACGAACACTGAAGCTTTCTTT. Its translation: CASSPRQTNTEAFF.

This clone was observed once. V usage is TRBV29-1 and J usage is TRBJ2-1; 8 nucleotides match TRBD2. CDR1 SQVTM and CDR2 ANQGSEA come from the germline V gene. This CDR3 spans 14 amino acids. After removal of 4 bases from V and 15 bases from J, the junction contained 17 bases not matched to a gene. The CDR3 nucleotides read TGCAGCGTTGGAAATTTGACTAGCGCCGGTCGTACGTTCTTC. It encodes CSVGNLTSAGRTFF.

DNA for the CDR3: TGCGCCAGCAGCCGGGGGGGGACAAAAAGAGGATCGGGGACCCAGTACTTC. Encoded protein: CASSRGGTKRGSGTQYF. The chain employs TRBV4-1 and TRBJ2-5; maybe TRBD2 (7 bases). Looked up from germline, CDR1 is MGHRA and CDR2 is YSYEKL. This CDR3 comprises 17 residues. V was shortened by 4 bases and J by 7 bases, with 25 bases between the two germline ends.

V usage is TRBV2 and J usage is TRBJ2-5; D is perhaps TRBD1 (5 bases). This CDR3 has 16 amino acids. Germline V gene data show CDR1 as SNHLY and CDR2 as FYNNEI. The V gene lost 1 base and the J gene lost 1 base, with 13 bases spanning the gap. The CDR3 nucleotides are TGTGCCAGCAGTGAAGAGCTAACAGGTCGCCAAGAGACCCAGTACTTC. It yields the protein CASSEELTGRQETQYF.

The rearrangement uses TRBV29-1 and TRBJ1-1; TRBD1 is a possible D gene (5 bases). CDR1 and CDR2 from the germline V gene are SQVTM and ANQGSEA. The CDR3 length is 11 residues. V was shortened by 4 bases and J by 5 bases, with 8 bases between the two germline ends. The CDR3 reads CSVVGGTEAFF. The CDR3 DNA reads TGCAGCGTTGTGGGGGGGACTGAAGCTTTCTTT. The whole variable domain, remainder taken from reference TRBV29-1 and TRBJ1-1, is SAVISQKPSRDICQRGTSLTIQCQVDSQVTMMFWYRQQPGQSLTLIATANQGSEATYESGFVIDKFPISRPNLTFSTLTVSNMSPEDSSIYLCSVVGGTEAFFGQGTRLTVV.